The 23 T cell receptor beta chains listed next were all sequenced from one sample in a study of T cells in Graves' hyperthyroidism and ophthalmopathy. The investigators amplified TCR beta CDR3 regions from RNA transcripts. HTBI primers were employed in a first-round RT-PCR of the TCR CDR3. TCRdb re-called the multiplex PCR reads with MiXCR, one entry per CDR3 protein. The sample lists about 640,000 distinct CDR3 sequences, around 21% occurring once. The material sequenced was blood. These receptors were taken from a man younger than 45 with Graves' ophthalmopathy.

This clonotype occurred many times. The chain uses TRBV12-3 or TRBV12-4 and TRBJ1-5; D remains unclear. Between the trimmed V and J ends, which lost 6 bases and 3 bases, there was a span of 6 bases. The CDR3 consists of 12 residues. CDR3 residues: CASSSNNQPQHF. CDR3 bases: TGTGCCAGCAGCTCAAACAATCAGCCCCAGCATTTT.

CDR3 coding DNA: TGTGCCAGCAGCGGCGGACTAGCGTCGACCTACGAGCAGTACTTC. Translated: CASSGGLASTYEQYF. This rearrangement joins TRBV9 to TRBJ2-7; TRBD2 matches 9 bases. This CDR3 is 15 amino acids long. Germline CDR1 reads SGDLS; CDR2 reads YYNGEE. V gave up 3 bases and J gave up 2 bases; unmatched junction bases: 6.

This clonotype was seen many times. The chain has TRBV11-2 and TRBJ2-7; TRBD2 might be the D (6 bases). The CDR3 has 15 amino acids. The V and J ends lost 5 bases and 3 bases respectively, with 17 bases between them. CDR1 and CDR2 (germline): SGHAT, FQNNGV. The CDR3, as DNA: TGTGCCAGCAGCACCTTCCGGGAGCCCGTCTACGAGCAGTACTTC. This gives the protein CASSTFREPVYEQYF.

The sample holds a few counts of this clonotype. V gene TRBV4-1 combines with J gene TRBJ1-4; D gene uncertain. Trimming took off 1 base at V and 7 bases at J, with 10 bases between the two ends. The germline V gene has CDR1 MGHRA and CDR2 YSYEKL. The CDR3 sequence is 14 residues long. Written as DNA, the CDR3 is TGCGCCAGCAGCCAAGGTAATCGCGCTGAAAAACTGTTTTTT. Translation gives CASSQGNRAEKLFF.

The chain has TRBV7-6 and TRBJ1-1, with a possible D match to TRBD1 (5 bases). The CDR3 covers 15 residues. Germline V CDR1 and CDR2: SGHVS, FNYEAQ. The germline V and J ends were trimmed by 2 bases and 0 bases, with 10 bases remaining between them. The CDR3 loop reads CASSLIPGLNTEAFF. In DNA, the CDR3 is TGTGCCAGCAGCTTAATCCCGGGGCTGAACACTGAAGCTTTCTTT.

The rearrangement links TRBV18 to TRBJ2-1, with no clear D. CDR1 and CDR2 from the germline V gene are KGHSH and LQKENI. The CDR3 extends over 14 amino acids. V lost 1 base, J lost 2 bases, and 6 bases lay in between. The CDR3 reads CASSPQTTYNEQFF. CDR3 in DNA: TGTGCCAGCTCACCACAGACAACCTACAATGAGCAGTTCTTC.

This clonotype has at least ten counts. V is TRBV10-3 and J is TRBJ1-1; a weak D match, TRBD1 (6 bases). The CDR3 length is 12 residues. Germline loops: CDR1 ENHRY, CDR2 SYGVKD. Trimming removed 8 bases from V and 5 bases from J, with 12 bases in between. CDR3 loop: CAIRAGETEAFF. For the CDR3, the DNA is TGTGCCATCCGGGCAGGGGAGACTGAAGCTTTCTTT.

Here the CDR3 reads CAISESLRGENDIQYF. The CDR3 DNA reads TGTGCCATCAGTGAGTCGCTAAGGGGGGAGAACGACATTCAGTACTTC. The J gene is TRBJ2-4, the V gene TRBV10-3; D assignment may be TRBD1 or TRBD2 (6 bases each). V lost 0 bases, J lost 8 bases, and 17 bases lay in between. Germline values: CDR1 ENHRY, CDR2 SYGVKD. The CDR3 runs to 16 residues.

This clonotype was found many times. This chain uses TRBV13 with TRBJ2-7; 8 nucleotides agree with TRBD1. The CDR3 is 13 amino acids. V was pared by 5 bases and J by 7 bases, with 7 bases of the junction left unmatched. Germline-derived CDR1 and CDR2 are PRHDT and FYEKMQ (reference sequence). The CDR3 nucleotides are TGTGCCAGCAGCCCCCAGGGGGCCGAGGAGCAGTACTTC. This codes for CASSPQGAEEQYF.

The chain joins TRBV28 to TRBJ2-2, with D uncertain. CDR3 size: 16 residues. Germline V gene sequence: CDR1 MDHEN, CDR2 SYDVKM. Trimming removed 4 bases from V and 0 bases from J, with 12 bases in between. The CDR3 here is CASSSRPIANTGELFF. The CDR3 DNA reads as TGTGCCAGCAGTTCCCGACCAATCGCGAACACCGGGGAGCTGTTTTTT.

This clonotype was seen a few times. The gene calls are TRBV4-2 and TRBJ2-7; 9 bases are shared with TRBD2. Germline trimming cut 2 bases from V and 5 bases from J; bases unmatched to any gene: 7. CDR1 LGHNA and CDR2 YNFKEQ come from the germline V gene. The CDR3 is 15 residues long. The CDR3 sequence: CASSQNSGSMHEQYF. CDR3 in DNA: TGTGCCAGCAGCCAAAATAGCGGGAGTATGCACGAGCAGTACTTC.

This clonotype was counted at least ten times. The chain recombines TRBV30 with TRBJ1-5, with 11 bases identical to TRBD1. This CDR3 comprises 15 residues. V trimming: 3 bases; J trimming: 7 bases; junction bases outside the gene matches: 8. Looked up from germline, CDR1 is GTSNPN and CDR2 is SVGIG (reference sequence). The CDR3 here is CAWSPGQGATQPQHF. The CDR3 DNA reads TGTGCCTGGAGCCCCGGACAGGGGGCGACCCAGCCCCAGCATTTT.

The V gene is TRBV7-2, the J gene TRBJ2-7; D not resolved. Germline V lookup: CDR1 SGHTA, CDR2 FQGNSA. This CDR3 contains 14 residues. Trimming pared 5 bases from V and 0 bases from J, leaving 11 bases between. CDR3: CASSGYSSSYEQYF. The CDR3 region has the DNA TGTGCCAGCAGCGGATACAGTAGCTCCTACGAGCAGTACTTC. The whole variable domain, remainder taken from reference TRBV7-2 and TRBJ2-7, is GAGVSQSPSNKVTEKGKDVELRCDPISGHTALYWYRQSLGQGLEFLIYFQGNSAPDKSGLPSDRFSAERTGGSVSTLTIQRTQQEDSAVYLCASSGYSSSYEQYFGPGTRLTVT.

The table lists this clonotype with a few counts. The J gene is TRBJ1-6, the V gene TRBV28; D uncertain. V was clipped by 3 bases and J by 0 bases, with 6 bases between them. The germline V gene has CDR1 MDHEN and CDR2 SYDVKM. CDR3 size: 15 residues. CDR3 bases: TGTGCCAGCAGTTTGCCTAGCTCCTATAATTCACCCCTCCACTTT. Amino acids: CASSLPSSYNSPLHF.

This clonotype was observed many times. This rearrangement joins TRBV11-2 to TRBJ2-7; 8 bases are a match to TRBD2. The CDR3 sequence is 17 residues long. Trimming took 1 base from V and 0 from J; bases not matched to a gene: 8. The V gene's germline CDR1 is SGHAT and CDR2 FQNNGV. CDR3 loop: CASSLVSGGRPSYEQYF. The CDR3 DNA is TGTGCCAGCAGCTTAGTTTCTGGCGGGAGGCCCTCCTACGAGCAGTACTTC.

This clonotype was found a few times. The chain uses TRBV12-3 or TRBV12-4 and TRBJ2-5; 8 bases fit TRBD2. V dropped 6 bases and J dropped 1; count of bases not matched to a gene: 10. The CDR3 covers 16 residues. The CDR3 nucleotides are TGTGCCAGCAGGGGGAGGCTAGCGGGCTCCCAAGAGACCCAGTACTTC. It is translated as CASRGRLAGSQETQYF.

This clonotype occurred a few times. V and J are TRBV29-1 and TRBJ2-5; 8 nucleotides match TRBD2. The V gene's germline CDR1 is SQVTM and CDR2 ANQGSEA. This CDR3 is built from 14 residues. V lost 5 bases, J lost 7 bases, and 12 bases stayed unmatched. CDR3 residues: CSVTGGQTGGTQYF. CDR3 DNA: TGCAGCGTTACGGGGGGGCAGACTGGGGGGACCCAGTACTTC. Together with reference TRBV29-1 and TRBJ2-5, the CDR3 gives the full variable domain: SAVISQKPSRDICQRGTSLTIQCQVDSQVTMMFWYRQQPGQSLTLIATANQGSEATYESGFVIDKFPISRPNLTFSTLTVSNMSPEDSSIYLCSVTGGQTGGTQYFGPGTRLLVL.

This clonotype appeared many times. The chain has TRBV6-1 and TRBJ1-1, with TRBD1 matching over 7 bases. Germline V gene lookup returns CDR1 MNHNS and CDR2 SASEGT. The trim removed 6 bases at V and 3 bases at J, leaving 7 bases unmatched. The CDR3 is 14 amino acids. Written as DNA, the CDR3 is TGTGCCAGCAGGAGGGGGCGCGGGGACACTGAAGCTTTCTTT. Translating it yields CASRRGRGDTEAFF.

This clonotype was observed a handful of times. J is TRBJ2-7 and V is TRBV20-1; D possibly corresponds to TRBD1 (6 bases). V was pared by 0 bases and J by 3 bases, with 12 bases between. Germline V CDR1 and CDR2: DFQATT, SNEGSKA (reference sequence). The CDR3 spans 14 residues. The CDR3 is CSARDPGQVYEQYF. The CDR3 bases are TGCAGTGCTAGAGATCCGGGACAAGTCTACGAGCAGTACTTC.

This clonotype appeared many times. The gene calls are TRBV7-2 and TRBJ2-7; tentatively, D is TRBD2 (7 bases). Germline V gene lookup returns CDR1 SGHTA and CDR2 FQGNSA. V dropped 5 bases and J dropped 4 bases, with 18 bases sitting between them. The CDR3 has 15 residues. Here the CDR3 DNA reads TGTGCCAGCAGCCACGAGTCGGGGGGCAGGTACGAGCAGTACTTC. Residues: CASSHESGGRYEQYF.

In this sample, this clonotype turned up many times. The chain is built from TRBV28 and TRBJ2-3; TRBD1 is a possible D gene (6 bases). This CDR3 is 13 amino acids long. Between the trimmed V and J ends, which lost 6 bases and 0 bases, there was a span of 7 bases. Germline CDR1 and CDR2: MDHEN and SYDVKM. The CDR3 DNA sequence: TGTGCCAGCAGGGACAGTAGCACAGATACGCAGTATTTT. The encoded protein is CASRDSSTDTQYF.

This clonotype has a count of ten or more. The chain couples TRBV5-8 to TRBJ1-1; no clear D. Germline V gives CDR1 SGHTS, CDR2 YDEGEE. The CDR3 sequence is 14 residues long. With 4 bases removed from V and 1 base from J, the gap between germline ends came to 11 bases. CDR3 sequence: CASSLLHRNTEAFF. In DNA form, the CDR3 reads TGTGCCAGCAGCCTCCTACACCGGAACACTGAAGCTTTCTTT.

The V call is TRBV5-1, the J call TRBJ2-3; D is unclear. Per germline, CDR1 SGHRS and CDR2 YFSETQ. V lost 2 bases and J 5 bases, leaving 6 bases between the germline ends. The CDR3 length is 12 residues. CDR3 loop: CASSFKGDTQYF. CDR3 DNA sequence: TGCGCCAGCAGCTTTAAAGGAGATACGCAGTATTTT.